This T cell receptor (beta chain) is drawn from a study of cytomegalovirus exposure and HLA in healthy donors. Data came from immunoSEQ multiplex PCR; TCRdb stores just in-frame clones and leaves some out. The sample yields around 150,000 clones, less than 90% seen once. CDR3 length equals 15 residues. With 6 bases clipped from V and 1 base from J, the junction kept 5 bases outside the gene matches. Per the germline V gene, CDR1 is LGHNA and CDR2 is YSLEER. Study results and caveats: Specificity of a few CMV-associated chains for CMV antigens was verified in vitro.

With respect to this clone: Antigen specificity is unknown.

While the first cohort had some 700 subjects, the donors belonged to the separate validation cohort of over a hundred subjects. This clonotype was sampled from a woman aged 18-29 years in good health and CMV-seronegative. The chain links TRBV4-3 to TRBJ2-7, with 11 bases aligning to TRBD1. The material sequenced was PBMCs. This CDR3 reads CASRPGTGGSYEQYF. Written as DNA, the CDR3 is TGCGCCAGCAGACCCGGGACAGGGGGTTCCTACGAGCAGTACTTC.